This TCR beta chain derives from a study of CDR3 diversity in severe acne. TCRdb processed the PCR reads anew with MiXCR; each CDR3 protein has one entry. Among about 90,000 distinct CDR3 sequences, 45% to 50% were seen once, and the ten largest hold approximately 10%. This clonotype showed up just a few times. The CDR3 runs 15 residues. V shed 4 bases and J shed 0 bases, with 9 bases lying between them. Germline-derived CDR1 and CDR2 are MGHDK and SYGVNS. The chain uses TRBV25-1 and TRBJ2-2; D gene ambiguous. The sequenced material came from blood. The source is a male donor with severe acne vulgaris. The CDR3 reads CASSADGANTGELFF. The DNA for the CDR3 is TGTGCCAGCAGTGCAGACGGCGCGAACACCGGGGAGCTGTTTTTT.